This T cell receptor (beta chain) was retrieved from a study of vaccination effects on CD4 cells after COVID-19. Clones were read by immunoSEQ multiplex PCR, and TCRdb kept only the in-frame ones, dropping some. There are 78,000 or so clones in the sample; about four fifths occur only once, and 8% to 11% lies in the top ten. With the ViraFEST assay, the study expanded antigen-specific CD4+ T cells using viral peptide pools, then sequenced them. Investigators separated out CD4+ T cells once around 11 days of culture had passed. Nobody among the vaccine recipients had prior SARS-CoV-2 infection (nucleocapsid antibodies were negative). Study-wide results and limits: Convalescent patients numbered few in the study; early post-infection timepoints were missing entirely.

CDR3 length equals 11 residues. The V gene's germline CDR1 is LGHDT and CDR2 YNNKEL (reference sequence). Trimming shortened V by 1 base and J by 6 bases, and 1 base separated the two germline ends. For this clone: Its antigen is still unknown.

This TCR derives from a human donor who received a COVID-19 vaccine. This chain links TRBV3-1 (or the pseudogene TRBV3-2) with TRBJ2-1; D gene unclear. Sequenced here: CD4+ T cells from PBMCs cultured with SARS-CoV-2 spike peptides, sampled before COVID-19 vaccination. The CDR3 is CASSQANEQFF. CDR3 nucleotides: TGTGCCAGCAGCCAAGCCAATGAGCAGTTCTTC.